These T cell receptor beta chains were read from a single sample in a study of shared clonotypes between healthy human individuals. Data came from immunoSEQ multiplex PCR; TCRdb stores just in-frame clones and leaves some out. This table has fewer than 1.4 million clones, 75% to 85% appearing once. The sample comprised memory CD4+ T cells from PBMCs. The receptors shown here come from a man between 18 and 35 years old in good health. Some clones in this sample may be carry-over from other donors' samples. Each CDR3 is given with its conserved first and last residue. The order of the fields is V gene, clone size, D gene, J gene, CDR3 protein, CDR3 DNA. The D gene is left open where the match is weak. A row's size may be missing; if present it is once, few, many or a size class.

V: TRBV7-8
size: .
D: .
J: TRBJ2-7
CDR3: CASSFPISGEQYF
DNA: TGTGCCAGCAGCTTTCCTATCAGCGGGGAGCAGTACTTC

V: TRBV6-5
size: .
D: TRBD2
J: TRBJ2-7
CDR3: CASRAELAGTYEQYF
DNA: TGTGCCAGCAGGGCCGAACTAGCGGGAACCTACGAGCAGTACTTC

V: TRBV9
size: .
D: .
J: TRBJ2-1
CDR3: CASSPEEFGSSYNEQFF
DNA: TGTGCCAGCAGCCCGGAGGAATTCGGGAGTTCCTACAATGAGCAGTTCTTC

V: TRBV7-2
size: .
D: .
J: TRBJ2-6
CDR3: CASSLVLGSSGANVLTF
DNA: TGTGCCAGCAGCTTAGTGTTGGGGAGCTCTGGGGCCAACGTCCTGACTTTC

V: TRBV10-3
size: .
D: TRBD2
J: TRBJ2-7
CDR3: CAISESGGTSSGGFYEQYF
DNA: TGTGCCATCAGTGAGTCGGGTGGTACGTCTAGCGGGGGATTCTACGAGCAGTACTTC

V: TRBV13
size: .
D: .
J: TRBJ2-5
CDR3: CASSGGAGAQETQYF
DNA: TGTGCCAGCAGCGGGGGAGCCGGGGCCCAAGAGACCCAGTACTTC

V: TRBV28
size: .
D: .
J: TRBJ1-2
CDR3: CASSAMGQSYGYTF
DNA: TGTGCCAGCAGTGCGATGGGCCAGAGCTATGGCTACACCTTC

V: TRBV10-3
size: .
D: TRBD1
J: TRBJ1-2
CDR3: CAIRPYRDSDGYTF
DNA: TGTGCCATCAGACCATACCGGGACAGTGATGGCTACACCTTC

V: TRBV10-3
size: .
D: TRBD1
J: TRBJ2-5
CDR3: CATSGDRGWEETQYF
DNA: TGTGCCACCTCCGGGGACAGGGGCTGGGAAGAGACCCAGTACTTC

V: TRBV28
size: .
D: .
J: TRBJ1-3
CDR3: CASRLITGRGNTIYF
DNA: TGTGCCAGCAGACTAATTACAGGGAGAGGAAACACCATATATTTT

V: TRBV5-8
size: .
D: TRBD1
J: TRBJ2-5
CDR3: CASSSGTGGGPGETQYF
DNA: TGTGCCAGCAGCTCCGGGACAGGGGGTGGGCCTGGGGAGACCCAGTACTTC

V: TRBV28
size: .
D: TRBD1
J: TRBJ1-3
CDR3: CASSLMLGQGSGNTIYF
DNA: TGTGCCAGCAGTTTGATGCTGGGACAGGGCTCTGGAAACACCATATATTTT

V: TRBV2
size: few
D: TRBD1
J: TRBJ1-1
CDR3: CASSAQTGRRTEAFF
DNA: TGTGCCAGCAGTGCCCAGACAGGGCGGAGGACTGAAGCTTTCTTT

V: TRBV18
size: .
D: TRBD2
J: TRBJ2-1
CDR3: CASSPRLAGREQFF
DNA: TGTGCCAGCTCACCGAGACTAGCGGGACGTGAGCAGTTCTTC

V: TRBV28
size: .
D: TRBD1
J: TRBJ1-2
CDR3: CASADAPGQGPYGYTF
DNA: TGTGCCAGCGCAGACGCACCGGGACAGGGACCTTATGGCTACACCTTC

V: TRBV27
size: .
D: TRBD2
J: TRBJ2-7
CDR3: CASSLSRARREPYEQYF
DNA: TGTGCCAGCAGTTTATCGAGAGCCCGGCGGGAGCCATACGAGCAGTACTTC

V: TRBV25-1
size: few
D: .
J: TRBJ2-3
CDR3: CASSEIPDTQYF
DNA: TGTGCCAGCAGTGAGATCCCAGATACGCAGTATTTT

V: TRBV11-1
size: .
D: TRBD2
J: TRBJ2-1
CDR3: CASSSGYLAGGSSYNEQFF
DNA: TGTGCCAGCAGCTCAGGTTATTTAGCGGGAGGGAGCTCCTACAATGAGCAGTTCTTC

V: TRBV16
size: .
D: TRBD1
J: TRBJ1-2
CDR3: CASSLDRGTSGYTF
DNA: TGTGCCAGCAGCTTGGACAGGGGTACAAGTGGCTACACCTTC

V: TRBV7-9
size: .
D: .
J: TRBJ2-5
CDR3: CASSLEGGQGETQYF
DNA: TGTGCCAGCAGCCTCGAGGGGGGTCAGGGAGAGACCCAGTACTTC

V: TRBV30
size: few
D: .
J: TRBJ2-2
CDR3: CAWSGSSRDTGELFF
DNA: TGTGCCTGGAGTGGCAGCTCGCGGGATACCGGGGAGCTGTTTTTT

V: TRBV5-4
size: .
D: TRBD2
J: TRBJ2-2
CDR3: CATDSGTSQVGELFF
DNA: TGTGCCACCGATTCCGGGACTAGTCAGGTCGGGGAGCTGTTTTTT

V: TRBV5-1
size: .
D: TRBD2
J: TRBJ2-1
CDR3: CASSSGSSYNEQFF
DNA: TGCGCCAGCAGCAGCGGGAGCTCCTACAATGAGCAGTTCTTC

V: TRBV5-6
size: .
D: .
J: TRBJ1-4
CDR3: CASRPKSSRTNEKLFF
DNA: TGTGCCAGCAGGCCTAAGTCCTCCAGGACTAATGAAAAACTGTTTTTT

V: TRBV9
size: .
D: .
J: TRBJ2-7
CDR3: CASSVGTRSSYEQYF
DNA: TGTGCCAGCAGCGTAGGAACGAGGAGCTCCTACGAGCAGTACTTC

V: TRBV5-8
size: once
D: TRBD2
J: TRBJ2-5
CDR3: CASSLTLAGGETQYF
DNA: TGTGCCAGCAGCTTGACACTAGCGGGCGGGGAGACCCAGTACTTC

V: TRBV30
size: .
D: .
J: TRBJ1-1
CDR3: CAWRDEGLPEAFF
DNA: TGTGCCTGGAGGGACGAGGGGTTACCTGAAGCTTTCTTT

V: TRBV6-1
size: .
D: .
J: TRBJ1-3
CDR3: CASSEAMYASGNTIYF
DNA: TGTGCCAGCAGTGAAGCGATGTACGCCTCTGGAAACACCATATATTTT

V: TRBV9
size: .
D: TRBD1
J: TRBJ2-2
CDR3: CASSVTDRVAGELFF
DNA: TGTGCCAGCAGCGTAACGGACAGGGTCGCCGGGGAGCTGTTTTTT

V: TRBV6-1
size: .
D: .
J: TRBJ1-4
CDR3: CASTRGDGKLFF
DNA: TGTGCCAGCACTCGGGGGGACGGAAAACTGTTTTTT

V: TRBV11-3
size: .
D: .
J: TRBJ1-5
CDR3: CASSFGRAGEQPQHF
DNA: TGTGCCAGCAGCTTCGGTCGGGCAGGGGAACAGCCCCAGCATTTT

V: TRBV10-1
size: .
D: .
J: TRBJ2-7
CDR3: CASSGAGVYEQYF
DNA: TGCGCCAGCAGTGGGGCAGGGGTATACGAGCAGTACTTC

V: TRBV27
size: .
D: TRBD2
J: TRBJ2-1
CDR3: CASSPLAGAYNEQFF
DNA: TGTGCCAGCAGTCCTCTAGCGGGCGCGTACAATGAGCAGTTCTTC

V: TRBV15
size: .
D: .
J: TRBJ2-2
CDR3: CATSRVGTGELFF
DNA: TGTGCCACCAGCAGGGTCGGAACCGGGGAGCTGTTTTTT

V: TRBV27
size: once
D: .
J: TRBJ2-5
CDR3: CASSLSSGWETQYF
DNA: TGTGCCAGCAGTTTATCATCAGGCTGGGAGACCCAGTACTTC

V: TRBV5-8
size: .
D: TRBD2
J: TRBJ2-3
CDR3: CASSLRLAGADTQYF
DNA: TGTGCCAGCAGCTTGCGGCTAGCGGGAGCAGATACGCAGTATTTT

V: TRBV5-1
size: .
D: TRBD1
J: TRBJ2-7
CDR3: CASSFKPGTGPEQYF
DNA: TGCGCCAGCAGCTTCAAACCGGGGACAGGGCCCGAGCAGTACTTC

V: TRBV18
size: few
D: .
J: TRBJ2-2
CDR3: CASSPNTGNTGELFF
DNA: TGTGCCAGCTCACCAAATACAGGGAACACCGGGGAGCTGTTTTTT

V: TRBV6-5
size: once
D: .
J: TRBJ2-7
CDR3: CASSYSYGVTPYEQYF
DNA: TGTGCCAGCAGTTACTCCTACGGGGTCACCCCATACGAGCAGTACTTC

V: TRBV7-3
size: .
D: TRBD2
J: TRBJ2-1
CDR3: CASSERGTSGIYNEQFF
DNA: TGTGCCAGCAGCGAACGAGGGACTAGCGGGATTTACAATGAGCAGTTCTTC

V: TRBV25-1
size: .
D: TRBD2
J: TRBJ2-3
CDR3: CASSGLWRGGNTDTQYF
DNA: TGTGCCAGCAGTGGTCTCTGGCGGGGGGGTAACACAGATACGCAGTATTTT

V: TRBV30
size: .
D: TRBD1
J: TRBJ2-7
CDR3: CALKRDRALGEQYF
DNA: TGTGCCTTAAAACGGGACAGGGCGCTCGGCGAGCAGTACTTC

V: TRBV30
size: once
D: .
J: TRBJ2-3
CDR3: CAWGKQGRADTQYF
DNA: TGTGCCTGGGGGAAACAGGGGAGGGCAGATACGCAGTATTTT

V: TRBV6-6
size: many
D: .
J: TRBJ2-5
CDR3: CASTPPGGETQYF
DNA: TGTGCCAGCACCCCGCCTGGTGGGGAGACCCAGTACTTC

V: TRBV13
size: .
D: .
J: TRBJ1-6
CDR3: CASSRRRQDWGNSPLHF
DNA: TGTGCCAGCAGCCGTAGGAGACAGGACTGGGGAAATTCACCCCTCCACTTT

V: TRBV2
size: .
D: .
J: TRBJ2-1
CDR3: CASSERRGYNEQFF
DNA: TGTGCCAGCAGTGAAAGGAGGGGGTACAATGAGCAGTTCTTC

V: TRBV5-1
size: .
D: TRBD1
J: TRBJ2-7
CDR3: CASSSGQVLYEQYF
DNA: TGCGCCAGCAGCTCTGGACAGGTCCTCTACGAGCAGTACTTC

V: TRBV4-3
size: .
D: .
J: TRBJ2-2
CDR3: CASSLASDTGELFF
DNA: TGCGCCAGCAGCCTCGCTAGCGACACCGGGGAGCTGTTTTTT

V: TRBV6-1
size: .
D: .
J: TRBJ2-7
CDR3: CASSEVSNTLFAYEQYF
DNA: TGTGCCAGCAGTGAAGTATCTAACACCCTATTTGCCTACGAGCAGTACTTC

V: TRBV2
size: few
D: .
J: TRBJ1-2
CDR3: CASSDNRGPNYGYTF
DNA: TGTGCCAGCAGTGATAATCGGGGGCCTAACTATGGCTACACCTTC